The clone carrying this T cell receptor beta chain is a singleton in its sample. The data stem from a study of blood T cell repertoires in COVID-19. Germline V gene sequence: CDR1 WSHSY, CDR2 SAAADI. There are 15 residues in the CDR3. The junction had 6 bases not matched to a gene; V was cut back by 2 bases and J by 5 bases. Profiled with immunoSEQ multiplex PCR; TCRdb holds only in-frame clones, not every one. The sample lists over 200,000 clones, just over 85% occurring once. Sequenced sample: peripheral blood. The chain carries TRBV10-2 and TRBJ1-1; 9 bases are shared with TRBD1. This receptor was identified in a man over 45 with COVID-19, enrolled during active disease. CDR3 protein: CASSEPWTGETEAFF. The CDR3 region has the DNA TGCGCCAGCAGTGAGCCCTGGACAGGGGAGACTGAAGCTTTCTTT.